This T cell receptor (beta chain) came from a study of patients and donors after allogeneic stem cell transplantation. The CDR3 consists of 13 residues. CDR1 is SNHLY and CDR2 is FYNNEI in the germline V gene. V was trimmed by 5 bases and J by 3 bases, leaving 10 bases between them. From the RT-PCR reads, TCRdb called clonotypes with MiXCR, one entry per CDR3 protein. The sample lists over 200,000 distinct CDR3 sequences, about 38% seen once, with approximately 10% in the top ten. The rearrangement uses TRBV2 and TRBJ1-1; D unresolved. Sequencing was done on a sample of blood, either unsorted or a sorted T cell fraction (not recorded which). The receptor was isolated from a human donor who was either an allogeneic HSCT recipient or a stem cell or donor lymphocyte infusion donor (not recorded which). It is not recorded whose cells these are; they may come from a transplant donor. This chain's CDR3 is CASSTNTYTEAFF. The CDR3 DNA follows: TGTGCCAGCAGTACCAACACGTACACTGAAGCTTTCTTT.